This T cell receptor beta chain was profiled in a study of T cell responses to AZD1222 COVID-19 vaccine. Germline assignment: CDR1 SGDLS and CDR2 YYNGEE. Trimming shortened V by 4 bases and J by 13 bases, and 15 bases separated the two germline ends. The CDR3 has 13 residues. Turning to this clone: Its matching antigen is unknown.

Repertoires were generated with immunoSEQ multiplex PCR, while TCRdb's copy carries only in-frame clones and drops some. The profile shows around 160,000 clones, 70% to 90% of them singletons. Findings and caveats of the study: Nearly half of the spike-specific TCRs reportedly recognize variant regions that carry no mutations.

The source material was peripheral blood, sampled on day 0 of AZD1222 vaccination. The chain combines TRBV9 with TRBJ1-6; D gene unclear. This sequence originates from an adult in good health. The CDR3 DNA reads TGTGCCAGCAGCATCGGGGAGAGGTACCCCCTCCACTTT. Its translation: CASSIGERYPLHF.